Below, 7 T cell receptor beta chains from the same sample are listed, as sequenced in a study of cytomegalovirus exposure and HLA in healthy donors. This PCR relied on a set of 60 Vbeta primers and 13 Jbeta primers. Profiled with immunoSEQ multiplex PCR; TCRdb holds only in-frame clones, not every one. The sample contains around 62,000 clones, roughly 76% of which appear only once. Sequenced sample: PBMCs. Every receptor here comes from a man in his 60s in good health and CMV-seropositive.

The CDR3 DNA reads TGCAGTGCTAGATACACCCATGAGCAGTTCTTC. This encodes CSARYTHEQFF. The rearrangement links TRBV20-1 to TRBJ2-1; D ambiguous. The CDR3 covers 11 residues. CDR1 is DFQATT, CDR2 SNEGSKA, per germline (reference sequence). V was cut by 2 bases and J by 8 bases, with 7 bases left in between.

The gene calls are TRBV7-9 and TRBJ1-2; 12 bases align to TRBD1. The J segment lost 6 bases and the V segment lost 5 bases, leaving 7 bases of the junction unmatched. The CDR3 length is 15 residues. CDR1 and CDR2 from the germline V gene are SEHNR and FQNEAQ (reference sequence). The CDR3 sequence: CASSVSRDRGHGYTF. CDR3 coding DNA: TGTGCCAGCAGCGTGAGCCGGGACAGGGGGCATGGCTACACCTTC.

V usage is TRBV7-8 and J usage is TRBJ1-2, with TRBD1 matching over 7 bases. The CDR3 is 14 amino acids. The V segment lost 5 bases and the J segment 2 bases; nucleotides outside the gene matches: 5. Germline V lookup: CDR1 SGHVS, CDR2 FQNEAQ. The CDR3 bases are TGTGCCAGCAGCCTAGGGGGACAGAACTATGGCTACACCTTC. Protein sequence: CASSLGGQNYGYTF.

The chain combines TRBV6-5 with TRBJ2-3, with 9 positions matching TRBD1. Germline CDR1 MNHEY, CDR2 SVGAGI. There are 16 residues in the CDR3. J was trimmed by 7 bases and V by 2 bases; bases with no gene match: 10. This CDR3 is CASSYGVGTGTNTQYF. The CDR3 DNA follows: TGTGCCAGCAGTTACGGAGTCGGGACAGGGACAAATACGCAGTATTTT.

The chain carries TRBV7-9 and TRBJ2-2; D unresolved. V lost 4 bases and J 2 bases, leaving 11 bases between the germline ends. Germline V CDR1 and CDR2: SEHNR, FQNEAQ (reference sequence). This CDR3 is built from 15 residues. CDR3 in amino acids: CASSSSAANTGELFF. The CDR3 bases are TGTGCCAGCAGCTCTAGTGCTGCCAACACCGGGGAGCTGTTTTTT.

The chain employs TRBV27 and TRBJ2-7; TRBD1 matches at 8 bases. The CDR3 loop spans 14 amino acids. V dropped 6 bases and J dropped 0; count of bases not matched to a gene: 4. CDR1 is MNHEY, CDR2 SMNVEV, per germline (reference sequence). The CDR3 sequence is CASSPGQVSYEQYF. The CDR3 DNA reads as TGTGCCAGCAGCCCGGGACAGGTCTCCTACGAGCAGTACTTC.

J is TRBJ2-2 and V is TRBV4-1, with 7 bases that match TRBD1. CDR3 length: 15 amino acids. The V gene's germline CDR1 is MGHRA and CDR2 YSYEKL. J lost 7 bases, V lost 1 base, and 6 bases had no gene match. The CDR3 sequence: CASSQVTGEFGELFF. The CDR3 nucleotides read TGCGCCAGCAGCCAAGTCACAGGGGAATTCGGGGAGCTGTTTTTT.